This TCR beta chain was captured in a study of T cell responses to AZD1222 COVID-19 vaccine. Findings of the study overall: Elevations in Spike-specific TCR breadth and depth followed administration of two AZD1222 doses. Across spike, vaccine-associated CD4 TCRs were found, dominant at 160-218 and 743-854.

Method: immunoSEQ multiplex PCR; TCRdb's copy keeps in-frame clones and lacks some. In the table there are some 160,000 clones, approximately 90% of which are singletons. Concerning this clone itself: Its antigen is unknown.

Germline V gene sequence: CDR1 LNHDA, CDR2 SQIVND (reference sequence). This CDR3 has 13 amino acids. Trimming removed 1 base from V and 3 bases from J, with 6 bases in between. V and J are TRBV19 and TRBJ1-2; tentatively, D is TRBD1 (5 bases). The sample was peripheral blood, taken 28 days after the second AZD1222 dose. This clonotype was obtained from an adult who received the AZD1222 COVID-19 vaccine. CDR3 nucleotides: TGTGCCAGTAGTATAGCGACAGACTATGGCTACACCTTC. Protein product: CASSIATDYGYTF.